What follows are 24 T cell receptor beta chains derived from one specimen sequenced in a study of blood T cell repertoires in COVID-19. TCRdb's table, derived via immunoSEQ multiplex PCR, lists solely in-frame clones and lacks some. The sample carries some 180,000 clones, around four fifths recorded once. Sequencing was carried out using peripheral blood. All receptors derive from a woman of 80 years or more with COVID-19, enrolled during active disease.

This chain links TRBV9 with TRBJ2-1; 14 bases map to TRBD2. Germline V CDR1 and CDR2: SGDLS, YYNGEE. Trimming cost V 2 bases and J 10 bases; bases outside gene matches: 8. This CDR3 comprises 16 residues. The CDR3 loop reads CASSVLGTSGGREQFF. Written as DNA, the CDR3 is TGTGCCAGCAGCGTCCTCGGGACTAGCGGGGGCCGGGAGCAGTTCTTC.

V usage is TRBV10-3 and J usage is TRBJ2-7; 7 bases map to TRBD1. Trimming at V came to 3 bases and at J to 1 base, leaving 6 bases not matched to a gene. Per germline, CDR1 ENHRY and CDR2 SYGVKD. The CDR3 spans 15 residues. The chain's CDR3 is CAISEQDRVSYEQYF. The CDR3 coding sequence is TGTGCCATCAGTGAACAAGACAGGGTTTCCTACGAGCAGTACTTC.

This clone appeared once. The rearrangement links TRBV10-1 to TRBJ2-3, with 8 bases that match TRBD2. With V trimmed by 3 bases and J by 1 base, 6 bases remained unmatched. The CDR3 consists of 16 residues. Germline V gene data show CDR1 as WNHNN and CDR2 as SYGVQD (reference sequence). CDR3 loop: CASSDFSGTRTDTQYF. The CDR3 DNA sequence: TGCGCCAGCAGTGATTTTAGCGGGACCCGCACAGATACGCAGTATTTT.

This chain links TRBV29-1 with TRBJ2-3; D possibly corresponds to TRBD1 (5 bases). The CDR3 length is 12 residues. Trimming stripped 5 bases from V and 3 bases from J, with 9 bases between. The germline V gene has CDR1 SQVTM and CDR2 ANQGSEA. CDR3 bases: TGCAGCGTTACAGGTGGAACAGATACGCAGTATTTT. Protein sequence: CSVTGGTDTQYF.

This sequence joins TRBV5-4 and TRBJ1-1; maybe TRBD1 (5 bases). CDR1 is SGHNT, CDR2 YYREEE, per germline (reference sequence). Trimming shortened V by 5 bases and J by 3 bases, and 17 bases separated the two germline ends. The CDR3 consists of 15 residues. Here the CDR3 reads CASRTRGPWDTEAFF. Written as DNA, the CDR3 is TGTGCCAGCAGGACGCGGGGCCCTTGGGACACTGAAGCTTTCTTT.

This chain uses TRBV5-1 with TRBJ1-1, with a weak D call TRBD1 (5 bases). Looked up from germline, CDR1 is SGHRS and CDR2 is YFSETQ. This CDR3 is built from 14 residues. V was cut by 0 bases and J by 6 bases, with 12 bases left in between. The CDR3 region has the DNA TGCGCCAGCAGCTTGGTCAGGAGGGGCCCTGAAGCTTTCTTT. Translation gives CASSLVRRGPEAFF.

The V and J genes are TRBV3-1 (or the pseudogene TRBV3-2) and TRBJ2-1; 11 nucleotides match TRBD2. CDR1 is LGHDT, CDR2 YNNKEL, per germline (reference sequence). This CDR3 is 16 amino acids long. V shed 4 bases, J shed 7 bases, and the junction held 9 bases outside the gene matches. CDR3 nucleotides: TGTGCCAGCAGCCCCCGAATAGCGGGAGGGCTGAATGAGCAGTTCTTC. Amino acids: CASSPRIAGGLNEQFF.

This clone was seen a handful of times. The CDR3 nucleotides read TGTGCCAGCAGTCCGGACAGGGCGGGCTATGGCTACACCTTC. Amino acid sequence: CASSPDRAGYGYTF. The chain links TRBV6-4 to TRBJ1-2, with TRBD1 matching over 8 bases. Germline-derived CDR1 and CDR2 are MRHNA and SNTAGT. V was pared by 5 bases and J by 4 bases, with 6 bases of the junction left unmatched. CDR3 size: 14 residues.

This rearrangement joins TRBV5-1 to TRBJ2-3, with TRBD2 matching over 9 bases. Germline values: CDR1 SGHRS, CDR2 YFSETQ. V lost 3 bases to trimming and J lost 4 bases; unmatched junction nucleotides: 12. CDR3 length equals 17 residues. CDR3 nucleotide sequence: TGCGCCAGCAGCTGGGGGCGTTTAGCGGGAGCGGCAGATACGCAGTATTTT. It translates to CASSWGRLAGAADTQYF.

Only a few counts were recorded for this clone. Its ends do not fully match the called genes, so a read error is possible. V and J are TRBV5-6 and TRBJ1-2; tentatively, D is TRBD1 (5 bases). There are 14 residues in the CDR3. The germline V gene encodes CDR1 SGHDT and CDR2 YYEEEE. This CDR3 reads CASSPGGDNHGYTF. CDR3 DNA: TGTGCCAGCAGCCCCGGGGGGGATAACCATGGCTACACCTTC.

J is TRBJ2-5 and V is TRBV14; TRBD2 matches at 7 bases. The CDR3 covers 16 residues. V dropped 4 bases and J dropped 5; count of bases not matched to a gene: 13. CDR1 and CDR2 from the germline V gene are SGHDN and FVKESK. CDR3 in DNA: TGTGCCAGCAGCCGGATGCCGGGACTATGGTCGGAGACCCAGTACTTC. The encoded protein is CASSRMPGLWSETQYF.

The chain combines TRBV2 with TRBJ2-3; possible D gene TRBD2, 6 bases. The CDR3 totals 16 residues. CDR1 is SNHLY, CDR2 FYNNEI, per germline. Trimming took 6 bases from V and 0 from J, leaving 16 bases between them. CDR3 sequence reads: CASSPIPGTSTDTQYF. The CDR3 nucleotides read TGTGCCAGCAGCCCAATCCCCGGGACTAGCACAGATACGCAGTATTTT. The full variable domain, its missing parts supplied by reference TRBV2 and TRBJ2-3, is EPEVTQTPSHQVTQMGQEVILRCVPISNHLYFYWYRQILGQKVEFLVSFYNNEISEKSEIFDDQFSVERPDGSNFTLKIRSTKLEDSAMYFCASSPIPGTSTDTQYFGPGTRLTVL.

V and J are TRBV7-2 and TRBJ1-5, with a weak D call TRBD1 (5 bases). The CDR3 runs to 14 residues. Trimming removed 5 bases at V and 6 bases at J, with 14 bases between. CDR1 is SGHTA and CDR2 is FQGNSA in the germline V gene. The CDR3 loop is CASSTDSVAQPQHF. The CDR3, as DNA: TGTGCCAGCAGCACTGACAGTGTCGCTCAGCCCCAGCATTTT.

The gene calls are TRBV24-1 and TRBJ2-5; 8 bases match TRBD1. The germline V gene encodes CDR1 KGHDR and CDR2 SFDVKD. After removal of 2 bases from V and 4 bases from J, the junction contained 5 bases not matched to a gene. The CDR3 loop spans 15 amino acids. For the CDR3, the DNA is TGTGCCACCAGTGATTCTGGACAGGGAAGAGAGACCCAGTACTTC. Encoded protein: CATSDSGQGRETQYF.

In its sample, this clone was seen once. The rearrangement uses TRBV4-1 and TRBJ2-7, with 8 positions matching TRBD2. The V gene end was trimmed by 0 bases and the J gene end by 3 bases; junction bases not matched to a gene: 13. The germline gives CDR1 MGHRA, CDR2 YSYEKL. This CDR3 has 18 amino acids. This CDR3 reads CASSQDGWTSITDYEQYF. CDR3 sequence (DNA): TGCGCCAGCAGCCAAGATGGTTGGACTAGCATAACAGACTACGAGCAGTACTTC.

This clone was recorded once. The chain uses TRBV5-1 and TRBJ1-2; 7 bases are shared with TRBD1. Germline-derived CDR1 and CDR2 are SGHRS and YFSETQ. Trimming at V came to 4 bases and at J to 5 bases, leaving 8 bases not matched to a gene. The CDR3 loop spans 14 amino acids. CDR3 residues: CASSPVTGDYGYTF. The DNA for the CDR3 is TGCGCCAGCAGCCCCGTCACAGGGGATTATGGCTACACCTTC.

The V and J genes are TRBV11-2 and TRBJ2-7; 9 nucleotides agree with TRBD2. Looked up from germline, CDR1 is SGHAT and CDR2 is FQNNGV. Trimming at V came to 5 bases and at J to 2 bases, leaving 7 bases not matched to a gene. The CDR3 has 15 amino acids. The CDR3 protein is CASSPRLADTYEQYF. The CDR3 nucleotides are TGTGCCAGCAGCCCTAGACTAGCGGACACCTACGAGCAGTACTTC.

The chain joins TRBV7-9 to TRBJ2-1, with a tentative D call TRBD2 (6 bases). Germline lookup yields CDR1 SEHNR and CDR2 FQNEAQ (reference sequence). Trimming took 4 bases from V and 5 from J, leaving 12 bases between them. The CDR3 covers 14 residues. CDR3 bases: TGTGCCAGCAGCTGGGCGGGACGTAACAATGAGCAGTTCTTC. Protein product: CASSWAGRNNEQFF. Supplemented by reference TRBV7-9 and TRBJ2-1, the full variable domain reads DTGVSQNPRHKITKRGQNVTFRCDPISEHNRLYWYRQTLGQGPEFLTYFQNEAQLEKSRLLSDRFSAERPKGSFSTLEIQRTEQGDSAMYLCASSWAGRNNEQFFGPGTRLTVL.

This sequence joins TRBV18 and TRBJ2-3; TRBD2 is a possible D gene (5 bases). Germline V gene sequence: CDR1 KGHSH, CDR2 LQKENI. The CDR3 length is 14 residues. Trimming left V 2 bases short and J 2 bases short, with 8 bases between. CDR3 DNA: TGTGCCAGCTCACCAAGCGGATTCACAGATACGCAGTATTTT. As protein: CASSPSGFTDTQYF.

The V gene is TRBV6-4, the J gene TRBJ1-2; 7 bases are a match to TRBD1. Germline assignment: CDR1 MRHNA and CDR2 SNTAGT. This CDR3 comprises 13 residues. V shed 4 bases and J 6 bases; nucleotides not matched to a gene: 5. The CDR3 DNA follows: TGTGCCAGCAGTGGAACAGGGGTACATGGCTACACCTTC. The encoded protein is CASSGTGVHGYTF.

This chain links TRBV7-2 with TRBJ2-7; TRBD2 agrees at 9 bases. Germline V gives CDR1 SGHTA, CDR2 FQGNSA. After removal of 1 base from V and 4 bases from J, the junction contained 5 bases not matched to a gene. This CDR3 spans 15 amino acids. This chain's CDR3 is CASSLVPGLAYEQYF. CDR3 coding DNA: TGTGCCAGCAGCTTAGTTCCGGGACTAGCTTACGAGCAGTACTTC.

The chain joins TRBV7-9 to TRBJ2-4, with 7 nucleotides matching TRBD2. This CDR3 has 18 amino acids. Germline assignment: CDR1 SEHNR and CDR2 FQNEAQ (reference sequence). V lost 2 bases and J lost 2; bases outside the gene matches: 12. CDR3 DNA: TGTGCCAGCAGCTTATGGCGGGCGGGGGTCCCGTCCAAAAACATTCAGTACTTC. It translates to CASSLWRAGVPSKNIQYF. Drawing the rest from reference TRBV7-9 and TRBJ2-4, the complete variable domain is DTGVSQNPRHKITKRGQNVTFRCDPISEHNRLYWYRQTLGQGPEFLTYFQNEAQLEKSRLLSDRFSAERPKGSFSTLEIQRTEQGDSAMYLCASSLWRAGVPSKNIQYFGAGTRLSVL.

This clone was seen just once. The chain uses TRBV7-2 and TRBJ2-1, with 9 bases that match TRBD2. Germline CDR1 and CDR2: SGHTA and FQGNSA. With 5 bases clipped from V and 3 bases from J, the junction kept 5 bases outside the gene matches. The CDR3 is made up of 15 amino acids. CDR3 nucleotides: TGTGCCAGCAGCGAGACTAGCGGTCACTACAATGAGCAGTTCTTC. This translates into CASSETSGHYNEQFF. Full variable domain (rest looked up from reference TRBV7-2 and TRBJ2-1): GAGVSQSPSNKVTEKGKDVELRCDPISGHTALYWYRQSLGQGLEFLIYFQGNSAPDKSGLPSDRFSAERTGGSVSTLTIQRTQQEDSAVYLCASSETSGHYNEQFFGPGTRLTVL.

The chain has TRBV28 and TRBJ2-1; D not certain. This CDR3 comprises 12 residues. Germline lookup yields CDR1 MDHEN and CDR2 SYDVKM. V was clipped by 7 bases and J by 2 bases, with 6 bases between them. The CDR3 region is CASKEPYNEQFF. The CDR3 region has the DNA TGTGCCAGCAAAGAGCCCTACAATGAGCAGTTCTTC.